This paragraph reports one T cell receptor beta chain. Its matching antigen is unknown. These data belong to a study of T cell responses to AZD1222 COVID-19 vaccine. Study-wide findings and caveats: Two doses of AZD1222 preceded a rise in Spike-specific TCR breadth and depth. White British ancestry dominated among donors, who included more females, and clonal diversity was possibly underestimated. Spike was spanned by vaccine-associated CD4 TCRs, which were dominant at 160-218 and 743-854. Baseline antibody screening turned up just a handful of seropositive AZD1222 recipients.

TCRdb's copy holds only in-frame clones and misses some; the assay was immunoSEQ multiplex PCR. The table shows approximately 140,000 clones, with less than 95% occurring only once. The length of the CDR3 is 12 residues. Germline V lookup: CDR1 SQVTM, CDR2 ANQGSEA. V trimming: 7 bases; J trimming: 6 bases; junction bases outside the gene matches: 6. This sample comprised peripheral blood, obtained on day 0 of AZD1222 vaccination. The sequence was collected from an adult in good health. This rearrangement joins TRBV29-1 to TRBJ1-2, with 9 nucleotides matching TRBD1. This chain's CDR3 is CSARDRANGYTF. CDR3 coding DNA: TGCAGCGCCCGGGACAGGGCTAATGGCTACACCTTC.